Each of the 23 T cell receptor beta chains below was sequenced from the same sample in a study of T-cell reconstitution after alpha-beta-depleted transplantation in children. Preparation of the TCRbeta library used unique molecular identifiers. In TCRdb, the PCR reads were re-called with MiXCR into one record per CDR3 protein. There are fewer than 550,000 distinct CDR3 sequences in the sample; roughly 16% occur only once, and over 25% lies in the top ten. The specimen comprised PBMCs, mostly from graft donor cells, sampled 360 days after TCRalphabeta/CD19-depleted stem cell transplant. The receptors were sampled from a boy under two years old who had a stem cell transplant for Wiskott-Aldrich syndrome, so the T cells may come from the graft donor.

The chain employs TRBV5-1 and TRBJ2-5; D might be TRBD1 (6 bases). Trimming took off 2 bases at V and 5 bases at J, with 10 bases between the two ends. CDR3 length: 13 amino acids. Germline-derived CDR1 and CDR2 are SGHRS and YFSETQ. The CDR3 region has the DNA TGCGCCAGCAGCTTAAGGGGGACGGAGACCCAGTACTTC. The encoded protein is CASSLRGTETQYF.

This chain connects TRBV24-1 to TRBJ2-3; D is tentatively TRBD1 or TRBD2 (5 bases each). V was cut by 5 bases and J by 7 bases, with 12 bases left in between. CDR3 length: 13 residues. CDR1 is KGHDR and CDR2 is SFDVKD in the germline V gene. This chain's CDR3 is CATSVPGTHTQYF. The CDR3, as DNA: TGTGCCACCAGTGTACCCGGGACCCATACGCAGTATTTT.

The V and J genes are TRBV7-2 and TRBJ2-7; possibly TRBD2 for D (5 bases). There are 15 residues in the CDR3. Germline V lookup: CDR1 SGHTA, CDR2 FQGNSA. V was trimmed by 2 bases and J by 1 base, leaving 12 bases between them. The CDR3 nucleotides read TGTGCCAGCAGCTTAAGCGGCTTGGGGTCCTACGAGCAGTACTTC. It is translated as CASSLSGLGSYEQYF.

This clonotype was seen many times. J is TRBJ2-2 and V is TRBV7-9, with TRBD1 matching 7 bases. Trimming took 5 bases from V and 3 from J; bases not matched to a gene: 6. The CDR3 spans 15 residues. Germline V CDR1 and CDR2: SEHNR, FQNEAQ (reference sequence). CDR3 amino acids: CASSPGTEYTGELFF. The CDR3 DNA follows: TGTGCCAGCAGCCCAGGGACAGAATACACCGGGGAGCTGTTTTTT.

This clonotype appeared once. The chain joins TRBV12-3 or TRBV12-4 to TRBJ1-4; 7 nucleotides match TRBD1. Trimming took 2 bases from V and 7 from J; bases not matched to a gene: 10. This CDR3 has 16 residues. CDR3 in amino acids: CASSLWQGGKFEKLFF. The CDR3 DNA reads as TGTGCCAGCAGTTTATGGCAGGGGGGGAAGTTTGAAAAACTGTTTTTT.

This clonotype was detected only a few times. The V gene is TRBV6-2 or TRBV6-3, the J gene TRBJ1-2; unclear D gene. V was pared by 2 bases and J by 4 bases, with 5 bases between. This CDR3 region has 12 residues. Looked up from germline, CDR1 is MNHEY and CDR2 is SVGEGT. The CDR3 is CASSYDLYGYTF. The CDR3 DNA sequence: TGTGCCAGCAGTTACGACCTCTATGGCTACACCTTC.

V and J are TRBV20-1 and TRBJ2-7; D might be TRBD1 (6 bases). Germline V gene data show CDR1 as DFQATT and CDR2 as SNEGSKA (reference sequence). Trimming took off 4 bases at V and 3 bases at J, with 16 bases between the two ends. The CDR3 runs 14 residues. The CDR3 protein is CSAIPDRPYYEQYF. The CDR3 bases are TGCAGTGCTATACCCGACAGGCCCTACTACGAGCAGTACTTC.

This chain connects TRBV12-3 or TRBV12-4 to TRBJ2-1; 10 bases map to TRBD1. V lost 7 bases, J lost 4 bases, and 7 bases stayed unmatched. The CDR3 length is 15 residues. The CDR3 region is CASTEGQGFYNEQFF. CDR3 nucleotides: TGTGCCAGCACCGAGGGACAGGGGTTTTACAATGAGCAGTTCTTC.

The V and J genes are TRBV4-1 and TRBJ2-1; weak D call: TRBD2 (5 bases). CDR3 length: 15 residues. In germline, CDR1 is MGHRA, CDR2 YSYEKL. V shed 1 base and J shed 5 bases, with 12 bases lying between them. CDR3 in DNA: TGCGCCAGCAGCCAAGTAGTGCGGAGGAACAATGAGCAGTTCTTC. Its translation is CASSQVVRRNNEQFF.

The CDR3 DNA sequence: TGTGCCAGCAGTGACAGATCTGGGGCCAACGTCCTGACTTTC. Translating it yields CASSDRSGANVLTF. The chain recombines TRBV6-4 with TRBJ2-6; D remains ambiguous. The ends were cut back, 2 bases at V and 1 base at J, with 3 bases in the middle. The CDR3 covers 14 residues. The germline CDR1 and CDR2 sequences are MRHNA and SNTAGT.

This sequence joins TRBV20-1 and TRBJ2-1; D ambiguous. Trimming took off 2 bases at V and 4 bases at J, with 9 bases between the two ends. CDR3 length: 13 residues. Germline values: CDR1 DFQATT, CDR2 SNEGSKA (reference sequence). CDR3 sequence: CSARPHLYNEQFF. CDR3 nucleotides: TGCAGTGCTAGACCTCACCTATACAATGAGCAGTTCTTC.

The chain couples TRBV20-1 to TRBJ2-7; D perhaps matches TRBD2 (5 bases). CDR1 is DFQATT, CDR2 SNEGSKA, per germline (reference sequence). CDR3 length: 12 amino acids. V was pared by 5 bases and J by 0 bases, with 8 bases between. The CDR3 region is CSAFTSSYEQYF. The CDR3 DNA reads TGCAGTGCTTTCACTAGCTCCTACGAGCAGTACTTC.

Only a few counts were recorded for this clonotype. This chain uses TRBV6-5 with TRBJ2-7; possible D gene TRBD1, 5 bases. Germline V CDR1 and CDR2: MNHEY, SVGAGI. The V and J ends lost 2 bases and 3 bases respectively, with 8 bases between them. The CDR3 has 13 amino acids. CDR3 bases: TGTGCCAGCAGTTACGACAGACACTACGAGCAGTACTTC. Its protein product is CASSYDRHYEQYF.

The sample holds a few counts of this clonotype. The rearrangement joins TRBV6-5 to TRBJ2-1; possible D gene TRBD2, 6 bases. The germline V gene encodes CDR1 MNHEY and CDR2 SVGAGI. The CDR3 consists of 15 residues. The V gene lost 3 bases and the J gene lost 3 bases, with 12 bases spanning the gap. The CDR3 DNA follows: TGTGCCAGCAGTTATGGGCCAGCGGGCTACAATGAGCAGTTCTTC. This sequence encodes CASSYGPAGYNEQFF.

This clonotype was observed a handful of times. Here the CDR3 reads CASSQVPQPFPDTQYF. The CDR3 DNA reads TGCGCCAGCAGCCAAGTTCCCCAACCGTTTCCGGATACGCAGTATTTT. This chain links TRBV4-3 with TRBJ2-3; no firm D call. This CDR3 is built from 16 residues. In germline, CDR1 is LGHNA, CDR2 YSLEER. V lost 1 base, J lost 6 bases, and 17 bases lay in between.

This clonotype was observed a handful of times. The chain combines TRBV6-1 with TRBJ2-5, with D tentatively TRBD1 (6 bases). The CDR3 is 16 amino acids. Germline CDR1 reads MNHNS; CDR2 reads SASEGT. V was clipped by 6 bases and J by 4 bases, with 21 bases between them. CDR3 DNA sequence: TGTGCCAGCAGCCGATTCCCCGGGACAACGGCAGAGACCCAGTACTTC. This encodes CASSRFPGTTAETQYF.

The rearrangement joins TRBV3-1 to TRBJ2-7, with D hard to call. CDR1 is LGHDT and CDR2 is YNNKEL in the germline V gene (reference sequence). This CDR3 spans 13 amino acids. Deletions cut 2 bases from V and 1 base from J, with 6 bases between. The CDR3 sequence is CASSQFLSYEQYF. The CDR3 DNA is TGTGCCAGCAGCCAATTTTTGTCCTACGAGCAGTACTTC.

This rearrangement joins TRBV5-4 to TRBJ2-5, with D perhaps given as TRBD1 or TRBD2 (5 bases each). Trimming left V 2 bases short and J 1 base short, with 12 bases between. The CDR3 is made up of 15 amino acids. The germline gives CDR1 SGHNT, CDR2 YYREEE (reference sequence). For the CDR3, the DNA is TGTGCCAGCAGCTTCCCAGGGACCTCCCAAGAGACCCAGTACTTC. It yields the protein CASSFPGTSQETQYF.

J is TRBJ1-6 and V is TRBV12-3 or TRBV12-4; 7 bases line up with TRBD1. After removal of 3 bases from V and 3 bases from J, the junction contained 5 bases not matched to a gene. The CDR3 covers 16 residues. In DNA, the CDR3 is TGTGCCAGCAGTTTTGACAGGACAGGCTATAATTCACCCCTCCACTTT. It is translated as CASSFDRTGYNSPLHF.

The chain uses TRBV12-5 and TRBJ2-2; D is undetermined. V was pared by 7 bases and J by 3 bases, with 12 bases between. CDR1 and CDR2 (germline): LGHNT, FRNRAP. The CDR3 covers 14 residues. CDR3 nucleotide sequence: TGTGCTAGTGCCAAGGGATGGGACACCGGGGAGCTGTTTTTT. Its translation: CASAKGWDTGELFF.

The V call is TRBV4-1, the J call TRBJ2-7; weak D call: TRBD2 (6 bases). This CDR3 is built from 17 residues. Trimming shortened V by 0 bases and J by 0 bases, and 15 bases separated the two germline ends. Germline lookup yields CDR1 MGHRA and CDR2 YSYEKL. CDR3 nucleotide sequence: TGCGCCAGCAGCCAAGAGCCCCTCGACGGGAGCTCCTACGAGCAGTACTTC. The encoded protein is CASSQEPLDGSSYEQYF.

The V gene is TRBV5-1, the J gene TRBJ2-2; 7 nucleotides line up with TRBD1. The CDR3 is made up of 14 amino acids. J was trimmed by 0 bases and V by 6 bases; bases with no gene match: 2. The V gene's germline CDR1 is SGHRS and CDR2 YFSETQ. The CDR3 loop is CASTGGSNTGELFF. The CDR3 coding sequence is TGCGCCAGCACAGGGGGTTCGAACACCGGGGAGCTGTTTTTT.

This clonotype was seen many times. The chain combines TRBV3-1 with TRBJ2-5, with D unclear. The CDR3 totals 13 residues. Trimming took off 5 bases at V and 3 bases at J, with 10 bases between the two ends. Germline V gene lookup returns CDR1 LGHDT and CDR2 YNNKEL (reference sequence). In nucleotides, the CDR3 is TGTGCCAGCAGCATACGGGTGGAAGAGACCCAGTACTTC. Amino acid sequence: CASSIRVEETQYF.